This TCR beta chain is from a study of Ad26.COV2.S vaccination and SARS-CoV-2 variants. Study observations and caveats: An underestimation of total T cell responses may have resulted from the TCR breadth and depth analyses. Participants in the vaccine arm had higher spike-specific TCR breadth; placebo recipients had lower. Reports say spike-specific CD8+ and CD4+ T cell responses covered substantial breadth after vaccination.

Repertoires were generated with immunoSEQ multiplex PCR, while TCRdb's copy carries only in-frame clones and drops some. The data contain about 350,000 clones, roughly nine tenths of them singletons. Worth noting for this clone: Antigen unknown.

The clonotype was recovered from a human donor who had recovered from COVID-19. The material was peripheral blood, obtained after recovery from COVID-19.

The chain's CDR3 is CASSSGLAGTSGGEQFF. CDR3 DNA sequence: TGCGCCAGCAGCTCTGGACTAGCGGGGACCTCCGGGGGTGAGCAGTTCTTC. V usage is TRBV5-1 and J usage is TRBJ2-1, with TRBD2 matching over 12 bases. The V and J ends lost 3 bases and 9 bases, in that order; junction bases with no gene match: 13. Germline V gene data show CDR1 as SGHRS and CDR2 as YFSETQ. The CDR3 extends over 17 amino acids.